These 7 T cell receptor beta chains came from one sample sequenced in a study of PD-L1 blockade in urothelial cancer. TCRdb's table, derived via immunoSEQ multiplex PCR, lists solely in-frame clones and lacks some. This sample yields tens of thousands of clones, of which 84% are seen a single time; around a tenth belongs to the top ten. Time point reported: pretreatment peripheral blood. The input for sequencing was PBMCs, taken around atezolizumab (anti-PD-L1) treatment. The receptors come from a woman between 70 and 85 years old with urothelial cancer.

The chain employs TRBV7-9 and TRBJ2-1, with 9 bases matching TRBD1. The germline gives CDR1 SEHNR, CDR2 FQNEAQ (reference sequence). The V gene end was trimmed by 10 bases and the J gene end by 6 bases; junction bases not matched to a gene: 13. This CDR3 contains 15 residues. The CDR3 loop reads CATQAGTGPLNEQFF. Written as DNA, the CDR3 is TGTGCCACCCAAGCCGGGACAGGGCCTCTCAATGAGCAGTTCTTC.

The chain employs TRBV2 and TRBJ2-7; 11 bases agree with TRBD2. The CDR3 has 14 residues. The J segment lost 7 bases and the V segment lost 7 bases, leaving 9 bases of the junction unmatched. CDR1 SNHLY and CDR2 FYNNEI come from the germline V gene. CDR3 amino acids: CASTLGLAGGEQYF. The CDR3 DNA reads TGTGCCAGCACCCTGGGGCTAGCGGGGGGTGAGCAGTACTTC. Based on the CDR3 plus reference TRBV2 and TRBJ2-7, the full variable domain is EPEVTQTPSHQVTQMGQEVILRCVPISNHLYFYWYRQILGQKVEFLVSFYNNEISEKSEIFDDQFSVERPDGSNFTLKIRSTKLEDSAMYFCASTLGLAGGEQYFGPGTRLTVT.

V gene TRBV5-4 combines with J gene TRBJ2-7; 9 bases are a match to TRBD2. The J segment lost 3 bases and the V segment lost 5 bases, leaving 9 bases of the junction unmatched. Germline-derived CDR1 and CDR2 are SGHNT and YYREEE (reference sequence). This CDR3 region has 15 residues. The CDR3 DNA reads TGTGCCAGCAGTCGGGACCCTAGCGGGGACTACGAGCAGTACTTC. Translating gives CASSRDPSGDYEQYF.

The chain is built from TRBV5-1 and TRBJ1-1, with 9 bases aligning to TRBD1. The CDR3 runs 17 residues. With V trimmed by 5 bases and J by 4 bases, 15 bases remained unmatched. CDR1 and CDR2 (germline): SGHRS, YFSETQ. CDR3 region: CASRRAGGQGSPTEAFF. The CDR3, as DNA: TGCGCCAGCAGGCGTGCCGGGGGACAGGGATCCCCCACTGAAGCTTTCTTT.

The chain has TRBV5-4 and TRBJ2-2, with TRBD1 matching over 7 bases. J was trimmed by 3 bases and V by 1 base; bases with no gene match: 6. Germline V gene sequence: CDR1 SGHNT, CDR2 YYREEE (reference sequence). CDR3 size: 16 residues. CDR3 DNA: TGTGCCAGCAGCTTGCGTAGGGGGCAGGACACCGGGGAGCTGTTTTTT. This translates into CASSLRRGQDTGELFF.

The genes are TRBV4-2 and TRBJ2-7, with unresolved D. Trimming stripped 1 base from V and 4 bases from J, with 5 bases between. The CDR3 loop spans 12 amino acids. The germline V gene has CDR1 LGHNA and CDR2 YNFKEQ. DNA for the CDR3: TGTGCCAGCAGCCAAGGGAGTTACGAGCAGTACTTC. The encoded protein is CASSQGSYEQYF.

The rearrangement joins TRBV11-3 to TRBJ1-1; 9 nucleotides agree with TRBD1. Looked up from germline, CDR1 is SGHNT and CDR2 is YENEEA. V lost 5 bases, J lost 11 bases, and 12 bases stayed unmatched. The length of the CDR3 is 14 residues. CDR3 nucleotides: TGTGCCAGCAGCGTATACCACAGGGGGCGCGGGGCTTTCTTT. Residues: CASSVYHRGRGAFF.